This T cell receptor beta chain appears in the sequencing data of a study of blood T cells in healthy people across ages. The authors ran a second PCR of roughly 6 to 11 cycles using a sample-barcoded 5' primer and a J-beta primer mix. TCRdb used MiXCR to reprocess the 5' RACE reads, holding one entry per CDR3 protein. The sample carries some 1,000,000 distinct CDR3 sequences, approximately 25% recorded once. The CDR3 runs 16 residues. Germline V lookup: CDR1 LGHDT, CDR2 YNNKEL (reference sequence). Regarding the study as a whole: Naive CD4+ cells and diversity were both higher in long-lived donors than in aged donors.

The sample holds a few counts of this clonotype. Its target is unknown. Per-sample PBMC isolation yielded at least 6 million cells. These data were also reused for a study on T cells of mothers and their children. That source reports: The M1S primer of the second PCR added sample barcodes and 2-4 random nucleotides. Thymic selection molds TCR recombination output in a comparable way in related and unrelated pairs.

Material: blood. The sequence derives from a girl aged 2 to 10 in good health. The chain couples TRBV3-1 to TRBJ2-5; TRBD1 matches at 9 bases. The J call may be mistaken, given a closer DNA end match to TRBJ2-1. The DNA of the CDR3 is TGTGCCAGCAGCCAAGTTGGTCCGACAGGGGGCAATGAGCAGTTCTTC. It is translated as CASSQVGPTGGNEQFF.